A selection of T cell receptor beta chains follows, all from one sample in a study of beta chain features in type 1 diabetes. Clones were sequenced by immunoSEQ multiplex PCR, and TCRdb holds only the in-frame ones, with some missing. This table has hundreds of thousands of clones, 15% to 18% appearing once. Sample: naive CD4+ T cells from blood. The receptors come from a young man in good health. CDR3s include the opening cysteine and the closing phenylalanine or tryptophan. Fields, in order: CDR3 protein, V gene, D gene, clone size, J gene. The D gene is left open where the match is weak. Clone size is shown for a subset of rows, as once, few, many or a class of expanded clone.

cdr3_aa: CAISPGTIHEQFF
v_call: TRBV10-3
d_call: TRBD2
clone_size: .
j_call: TRBJ2-1

cdr3_aa: CASSIRSGANTGELFF
v_call: TRBV19
d_call: .
clone_size: .
j_call: TRBJ2-2

cdr3_aa: CASTPGPGYEQYF
v_call: TRBV19
d_call: .
clone_size: few
j_call: TRBJ2-7

cdr3_aa: CASSQENWEKLFF
v_call: TRBV4-2
d_call: .
clone_size: .
j_call: TRBJ1-4

cdr3_aa: CASSLVGNYEQYF
v_call: TRBV7-2
d_call: .
clone_size: .
j_call: TRBJ2-7

cdr3_aa: CASSPEAYGDRGGHF
v_call: TRBV21-1
d_call: .
clone_size: few
j_call: TRBJ1-5

cdr3_aa: CASSAGTGDIQYF
v_call: TRBV7-9
d_call: .
clone_size: .
j_call: TRBJ2-4

cdr3_aa: CASSLGRGLTEAFF
v_call: TRBV5-1
d_call: TRBD1
clone_size: .
j_call: TRBJ1-1

cdr3_aa: CASTSGGPRVYEQYF
v_call: TRBV28
d_call: TRBD2
clone_size: few
j_call: TRBJ2-7

cdr3_aa: CASSLVDSRLGQYF
v_call: TRBV5-1
d_call: .
clone_size: .
j_call: TRBJ2-7

cdr3_aa: CASSPGQGFNEQFF
v_call: TRBV5-1
d_call: TRBD1
clone_size: .
j_call: TRBJ2-1

cdr3_aa: CASSQGGAKNIQYF
v_call: TRBV4-2
d_call: .
clone_size: .
j_call: TRBJ2-4

cdr3_aa: CASSLRGETQYF
v_call: TRBV7-2
d_call: .
clone_size: .
j_call: TRBJ2-5

cdr3_aa: CASSRKQGTYGYTF
v_call: TRBV4-3
d_call: .
clone_size: few
j_call: TRBJ1-2

cdr3_aa: CATTMDGRGYNEQFF
v_call: TRBV2
d_call: TRBD2
clone_size: .
j_call: TRBJ2-1

cdr3_aa: CATRWSPSHEQFF
v_call: TRBV10-3
d_call: .
clone_size: few
j_call: TRBJ2-1

cdr3_aa: CASSLGTGGGGTEAFF
v_call: TRBV14
d_call: TRBD1
clone_size: .
j_call: TRBJ1-1

cdr3_aa: CASSEAGTSADTQYF
v_call: TRBV2
d_call: TRBD2
clone_size: .
j_call: TRBJ2-3

cdr3_aa: CASSRTGYNQPQHF
v_call: TRBV7-2
d_call: TRBD1
clone_size: .
j_call: TRBJ1-5

cdr3_aa: CSVRRDSYYGYTF
v_call: TRBV29-1
d_call: TRBD1
clone_size: .
j_call: TRBJ1-2